These T cell receptor beta chains were read from a single sample in a study of shared clonotypes between healthy human individuals. Some clones are missing from TCRdb's copy, which holds only in-frame ones; the method was immunoSEQ multiplex PCR. The sample consists of approximately 340,000 clones, over 70% of them appearing once. The sequenced sample consisted of memory CD4+ T cells sorted from blood. These receptors all come from a man aged 30 to 45 in good health. The CDR3 runs from the conserved cysteine through the conserved F or W. Each record gives: clone size, V gene, D gene, J gene, CDR3 protein, CDR3 DNA. The D gene is left open where the match is weak. Clone size appears in some rows only: once, few, many, or a class for an expanded clone.

abundance: -
v_gene: TRBV25-1
d_gene: -
j_gene: TRBJ2-1
CDR3aa: CASTTGYNEQFF
CDR3nt: TGTGCCAGCACCACGGGTTACAATGAGCAGTTCTTC

abundance: -
v_gene: TRBV7-2
d_gene: TRBD1
j_gene: TRBJ2-7
CDR3aa: CASSLDSKGAREQYF
CDR3nt: TGTGCCAGCAGCTTAGACTCTAAGGGGGCGCGTGAGCAGTACTTC

abundance: -
v_gene: TRBV6-4
d_gene: TRBD1
j_gene: TRBJ1-1
CDR3aa: CASRGQGPTEAFF
CDR3nt: TGTGCCAGCAGGGGACAGGGTCCCACTGAAGCTTTCTTT

abundance: -
v_gene: TRBV9
d_gene: TRBD2
j_gene: TRBJ2-3
CDR3aa: CASSVEAGGGNTDTQYF
CDR3nt: TGTGCCAGCAGCGTAGAGGCGGGGGGCGGAAACACAGATACGCAGTATTTT

abundance: -
v_gene: TRBV18
d_gene: -
j_gene: TRBJ1-5
CDR3aa: CASSPLGVGGSNQPQHF
CDR3nt: TGTGCCAGCTCACCTCTGGGGGTCGGGGGGAGCAATCAGCCCCAGCATTTT

abundance: few
v_gene: TRBV5-1
d_gene: TRBD2
j_gene: TRBJ2-2
CDR3aa: CASSVTSGRMNTGELFF
CDR3nt: TGCGCCAGCAGCGTGACTAGCGGGAGGATGAACACCGGGGAGCTGTTTTTT

abundance: once
v_gene: TRBV5-1
d_gene: TRBD2
j_gene: TRBJ2-7
CDR3aa: CASSPLTSGSYEQYF
CDR3nt: TGCGCCAGCAGCCCCTTGACTAGCGGGAGCTACGAGCAGTACTTC

abundance: -
v_gene: TRBV9
d_gene: -
j_gene: TRBJ1-5
CDR3aa: CASNPKGRGIDQPQHF
CDR3nt: TGTGCCAGCAACCCGAAGGGACGGGGAATTGATCAGCCCCAGCATTTT

abundance: once
v_gene: TRBV6-6
d_gene: TRBD1
j_gene: TRBJ1-2
CDR3aa: CASSYSRTGGYGYTF
CDR3nt: TGTGCCAGCAGTTACTCGCGGACAGGGGGCTATGGCTACACCTTC

abundance: -
v_gene: TRBV5-1
d_gene: TRBD2
j_gene: TRBJ2-1
CDR3aa: CASSPTGTSGGLQVRQFF
CDR3nt: TGCGCCAGCAGCCCCACGGGGACTAGCGGGGGTCTCCAGGTTCGGCAGTTCTTC

abundance: -
v_gene: TRBV7-8
d_gene: -
j_gene: TRBJ2-2
CDR3aa: CASSLTRRAWVTGELFF
CDR3nt: TGTGCCAGCAGCCTCACTAGGAGGGCCTGGGTGACCGGGGAGCTGTTTTTT

abundance: -
v_gene: TRBV25-1
d_gene: TRBD2
j_gene: TRBJ2-3
CDR3aa: CASSEAGGSTDTQYF
CDR3nt: TGTGCCAGCAGTGAGGCGGGAGGGAGCACAGATACGCAGTATTTT

abundance: -
v_gene: TRBV2
d_gene: -
j_gene: TRBJ1-3
CDR3aa: CASMGQVQEHTIYF
CDR3nt: TGTGCCAGCATGGGACAAGTCCAGGAGCACACCATATATTTT

abundance: -
v_gene: TRBV19
d_gene: TRBD2
j_gene: TRBJ2-5
CDR3aa: CASGPGLAGRETQYF
CDR3nt: TGTGCCAGTGGACCGGGACTAGCGGGAAGGGAGACCCAGTACTTC

abundance: -
v_gene: TRBV19
d_gene: -
j_gene: TRBJ2-5
CDR3aa: CASSARQQQETQYF
CDR3nt: TGTGCCAGTAGTGCCCGACAGCAACAAGAGACCCAGTACTTC

abundance: few
v_gene: TRBV7-8
d_gene: -
j_gene: TRBJ2-2
CDR3aa: CASSASSRGNTGELFF
CDR3nt: TGTGCCAGCAGCGCGAGCTCGAGGGGGAACACCGGGGAGCTGTTTTTT

abundance: -
v_gene: TRBV9
d_gene: -
j_gene: TRBJ2-7
CDR3aa: CASAGREQYF
CDR3nt: TGTGCCAGCGCCGGAAGAGAGCAGTACTTC

abundance: -
v_gene: TRBV28
d_gene: -
j_gene: TRBJ1-1
CDR3aa: CASTWGGRLNTEAFF
CDR3nt: TGTGCCAGCACCTGGGGAGGGCGGTTGAACACTGAAGCTTTCTTT

abundance: -
v_gene: TRBV18
d_gene: TRBD1
j_gene: TRBJ1-4
CDR3aa: CASSANRGRDEKLFF
CDR3nt: TGTGCCAGCTCAGCCAACAGGGGTCGGGATGAAAAACTGTTTTTT

abundance: -
v_gene: TRBV2
d_gene: TRBD2
j_gene: TRBJ2-3
CDR3aa: CASSKPAGLSTDTQYF
CDR3nt: TGTGCCAGCAGTAAGCCGGCGGGACTAAGCACAGATACGCAGTATTTT

abundance: -
v_gene: TRBV29-1
d_gene: -
j_gene: TRBJ2-3
CDR3aa: CSVEPSAGTDTQYF
CDR3nt: TGCAGCGTTGAACCTTCAGCGGGCACAGATACGCAGTATTTT

abundance: -
v_gene: TRBV5-5
d_gene: -
j_gene: TRBJ2-7
CDR3aa: CASSLEVGSSYEQYF
CDR3nt: TGTGCCAGCAGCTTGGAGGTAGGGAGCTCCTACGAGCAGTACTTC

abundance: -
v_gene: TRBV10-3
d_gene: -
j_gene: TRBJ2-3
CDR3aa: CAISGGDRTDTQYF
CDR3nt: TGTGCCATCAGTGGGGGGGACAGAACAGATACGCAGTATTTT

abundance: -
v_gene: TRBV18
d_gene: TRBD2
j_gene: TRBJ2-7
CDR3aa: CASSPRQGLPIISGRALEQYF
CDR3nt: TGTGCCAGCTCACCTCGACAGGGCCTTCCCATTATTAGCGGGAGGGCCCTCGAGCAGTACTTC

abundance: few
v_gene: TRBV9
d_gene: -
j_gene: TRBJ1-2
CDR3aa: CASSESNYGYTF
CDR3nt: TGTGCCAGCAGCGAAAGTAACTATGGCTACACCTTC